These T cell receptor beta chains were read from a single sample in a study of blood T cell repertoires in COVID-19. Clones were sequenced by immunoSEQ multiplex PCR, and TCRdb holds only the in-frame ones, with some missing. Counted here are around 330,000 clones, 80% to 90% occurring once; the ten biggest clones make up 8% to 9%. Input material: PBMCs or T cells enriched from blood (not recorded which). The origin of the receptors is a woman aged 18-30 years who had recovered from COVID-19. Each CDR3 is given with its conserved first and last residue. Fields, in order: D gene, J gene, V gene, clone size, CDR3 protein, CDR3 DNA. A D gene is named only where the DNA matches it firmly. The listing skips clone size in some rows; elsewhere it reads once, few, many or a size class.

d_gene: NA; j_gene: TRBJ1-5; v_gene: TRBV6-2/TRBV6-3; abundance: NA; CDR3aa: CASSYRTANQPQHF; CDR3nt: TGTGCCAGCAGTTACCGGACAGCAAATCAGCCCCAGCATTTT
d_gene: NA; j_gene: TRBJ2-1; v_gene: TRBV4-3; abundance: NA; CDR3aa: CASSQDLGGPADYPYNEQFF; CDR3nt: TGCGCCAGCAGCCAAGATTTGGGGGGACCCGCCGATTATCCATACAATGAGCAGTTCTTC
d_gene: NA; j_gene: TRBJ1-2; v_gene: TRBV7-2; abundance: once; CDR3aa: CASSLDVQVHTF; CDR3nt: TGTGCCAGCAGCTTAGATGTACAGGTCCACACCTTC
d_gene: TRBD1; j_gene: TRBJ2-7; v_gene: TRBV4-2; abundance: NA; CDR3aa: CASSQTGATYEQYF; CDR3nt: TGTGCCAGCAGCCAAACAGGGGCCACCTACGAGCAGTACTTC
d_gene: TRBD2; j_gene: TRBJ2-5; v_gene: TRBV2; abundance: NA; CDR3aa: CASKGLAGQETQYF; CDR3nt: TGTGCCAGCAAGGGCCTAGCGGGACAAGAGACCCAGTACTTC
d_gene: TRBD1; j_gene: TRBJ1-2; v_gene: TRBV9; abundance: NA; CDR3aa: CASSVDGQGADGYTF; CDR3nt: TGTGCCAGCAGCGTAGACGGACAGGGGGCAGATGGCTACACCTTC
d_gene: TRBD1; j_gene: TRBJ2-7; v_gene: TRBV7-2; abundance: NA; CDR3aa: CASSFKQGPYEQYF; CDR3nt: TGTGCCAGCAGCTTTAAACAGGGGCCCTACGAGCAGTACTTC
d_gene: TRBD2; j_gene: TRBJ2-7; v_gene: TRBV3-1/TRBV3-2; abundance: NA; CDR3aa: CASRESSGTYEQYF; CDR3nt: TGTGCCAGCAGGGAAAGTAGCGGGACCTACGAGCAGTACTTC
d_gene: NA; j_gene: TRBJ2-7; v_gene: TRBV5-1; abundance: NA; CDR3aa: CASSQTSYHEQYF; CDR3nt: TGCGCCAGCAGCCAAACTAGCTACCACGAGCAGTACTTC
d_gene: TRBD1; j_gene: TRBJ2-7; v_gene: TRBV18; abundance: NA; CDR3aa: CASSPQGTESYEQYF; CDR3nt: TGTGCCAGCTCACCACAAGGGACAGAATCCTACGAGCAGTACTTC
d_gene: NA; j_gene: TRBJ2-7; v_gene: TRBV7-3; abundance: once; CDR3aa: CASSLEGTLDYEQYF; CDR3nt: TGTGCCAGCAGCTTAGAAGGGACTCTCGACTACGAGCAGTACTTC
d_gene: NA; j_gene: TRBJ2-5; v_gene: TRBV24-1; abundance: NA; CDR3aa: CATSEGGAVQETQYF; CDR3nt: TGTGCCACCAGTGAGGGCGGGGCGGTCCAAGAGACCCAGTACTTC
d_gene: NA; j_gene: TRBJ1-3; v_gene: TRBV19; abundance: NA; CDR3aa: CASMDNSGNTIYF; CDR3nt: TGTGCCAGTATGGACAACTCTGGAAACACCATATATTTT
d_gene: NA; j_gene: TRBJ2-1; v_gene: TRBV28; abundance: NA; CDR3aa: CASREIGVNEQFF; CDR3nt: TGTGCCAGCAGGGAGATAGGAGTCAATGAGCAGTTCTTC
d_gene: NA; j_gene: TRBJ2-2; v_gene: TRBV7-2; abundance: NA; CDR3aa: CASSPRRSRTGELFF; CDR3nt: TGTGCCAGCAGCCCCCGGAGGTCCCGAACCGGGGAGCTGTTTTTT
d_gene: TRBD2; j_gene: TRBJ2-1; v_gene: TRBV5-1; abundance: NA; CDR3aa: CASSPGGLNEQFF; CDR3nt: TGCGCCAGCAGCCCGGGGGGGCTTAATGAGCAGTTCTTC
d_gene: NA; j_gene: TRBJ1-4; v_gene: TRBV5-4; abundance: NA; CDR3aa: CASSPTGTDNEKLFF; CDR3nt: TGTGCCAGCAGCCCGACCGGGACTGACAATGAAAAACTGTTTTTT
d_gene: TRBD1; j_gene: TRBJ1-3; v_gene: TRBV5-6; abundance: once; CDR3aa: CASSLGQGAYISGNTIYF; CDR3nt: TGTGCCAGCAGCTTGGGACAGGGGGCCTATATCTCTGGAAACACCATATATTTT
d_gene: TRBD1; j_gene: TRBJ2-7; v_gene: TRBV24-1; abundance: once; CDR3aa: CATSDLDRAWYF; CDR3nt: TGTGCCACCAGTGATTTGGACAGGGCCTGGTACTTC
d_gene: NA; j_gene: TRBJ2-1; v_gene: TRBV2; abundance: NA; CDR3aa: CASSNFAVYNEQFF; CDR3nt: TGTGCCAGCAGTAATTTTGCAGTCTACAATGAGCAGTTCTTC
d_gene: NA; j_gene: TRBJ2-3; v_gene: TRBV18; abundance: NA; CDR3aa: CASSPTVVSTDTQYF; CDR3nt: TGTGCCAGCTCACCGACAGTAGTAAGCACAGATACGCAGTATTTT
d_gene: NA; j_gene: TRBJ2-5; v_gene: TRBV10-3; abundance: NA; CDR3aa: CAISEEETQYF; CDR3nt: TGTGCCATCAGTGAGGAGGAGACCCAGTACTTC
d_gene: TRBD1; j_gene: TRBJ2-1; v_gene: TRBV11-3; abundance: NA; CDR3aa: CASSPGGAGQGHYNEQFF; CDR3nt: TGTGCCAGCAGCCCTGGGGGCGCGGGACAGGGACACTACAATGAGCAGTTCTTC
d_gene: NA; j_gene: TRBJ2-5; v_gene: TRBV14; abundance: NA; CDR3aa: CASSRPGRGRETQYF; CDR3nt: TGTGCCAGCAGCCGACCCGGGCGGGGTAGGGAGACCCAGTACTTC
d_gene: NA; j_gene: TRBJ2-7; v_gene: TRBV30; abundance: NA; CDR3aa: CAWSVLGGKREQYF; CDR3nt: TGTGCCTGGAGTGTACTGGGAGGTAAGCGCGAGCAGTACTTC
d_gene: TRBD2; j_gene: TRBJ2-7; v_gene: TRBV7-2; abundance: NA; CDR3aa: CASSRGLAREQYF; CDR3nt: TGTGCCAGCAGCCGGGGACTAGCTAGGGAGCAGTACTTC
d_gene: TRBD2; j_gene: TRBJ2-3; v_gene: TRBV13; abundance: NA; CDR3aa: CASSLGPGLAGAFGRTDTQYF; CDR3nt: TGTGCCAGCAGCTTAGGGCCGGGACTAGCGGGGGCCTTCGGTCGCACAGATACGCAGTATTTT
d_gene: NA; j_gene: TRBJ1-5; v_gene: TRBV27; abundance: once; CDR3aa: CASSVQGKNQPQHF; CDR3nt: TGTGCCAGCAGCGTACAGGGTAAGAATCAGCCCCAGCATTTT
d_gene: TRBD1; j_gene: TRBJ1-5; v_gene: TRBV3-1/TRBV3-2; abundance: once; CDR3aa: CASSQAGGNQPQHF; CDR3nt: TGTGCCAGCAGCCAAGCAGGGGGGAATCAGCCCCAGCATTTT
d_gene: TRBD1; j_gene: TRBJ2-1; v_gene: TRBV2; abundance: NA; CDR3aa: CASSLTHKQRDRELYNEQFF; CDR3nt: TGTGCCAGCAGTTTAACCCACAAACAACGGGACAGGGAACTCTACAATGAGCAGTTCTTC
d_gene: NA; j_gene: TRBJ2-5; v_gene: TRBV15; abundance: NA; CDR3aa: CATSRAGQWGETQYF; CDR3nt: TGTGCCACCAGCAGAGCCGGACAGTGGGGAGAGACCCAGTACTTC
d_gene: TRBD1; j_gene: TRBJ2-6; v_gene: TRBV27; abundance: NA; CDR3aa: CASTPLRGLPGANVLTF; CDR3nt: TGTGCCAGCACTCCTTTGAGGGGGCTCCCTGGGGCCAACGTCCTGACTTTC
d_gene: NA; j_gene: TRBJ2-7; v_gene: TRBV15; abundance: once; CDR3aa: CATSRDPLDTYEQYF; CDR3nt: TGTGCCACCAGCAGAGATCCCCTGGACACCTACGAGCAGTACTTC
d_gene: TRBD1; j_gene: TRBJ2-7; v_gene: TRBV6-5; abundance: once; CDR3aa: CASSTDRGNSYEQYF; CDR3nt: TGTGCCAGCAGTACCGACAGGGGTAACTCCTACGAGCAGTACTTC
d_gene: TRBD1; j_gene: TRBJ1-5; v_gene: TRBV23-1; abundance: NA; CDR3aa: CASSQSKGDRTCQPQHF; CDR3nt: TGCGCCAGCAGTCAATCCAAGGGGGACAGGACGTGTCAGCCCCAGCATTTT
d_gene: NA; j_gene: TRBJ2-2; v_gene: TRBV14; abundance: NA; CDR3aa: CASSTENTGELFF; CDR3nt: TGTGCCAGCAGCACAGAGAACACCGGGGAGCTGTTTTTT
d_gene: NA; j_gene: TRBJ1-1; v_gene: TRBV27; abundance: few; CDR3aa: CASRRVPGNTEAFF; CDR3nt: TGTGCCAGCAGGCGGGTACCTGGGAACACTGAAGCTTTCTTT
d_gene: TRBD2; j_gene: TRBJ2-3; v_gene: TRBV19; abundance: NA; CDR3aa: CASSTSGGADTQYF; CDR3nt: TGTGCCTCTTCGACTAGCGGGGGGGCAGATACGCAGTATTTT
d_gene: NA; j_gene: TRBJ1-5; v_gene: TRBV7-2; abundance: NA; CDR3aa: CASSFTGSNQPQHF; CDR3nt: TGTGCCAGCAGCTTCACGGGTAGCAATCAGCCCCAGCATTTT
d_gene: NA; j_gene: TRBJ1-3; v_gene: TRBV5-4; abundance: few; CDR3aa: CASSLRALGTPGNTIYF; CDR3nt: TGTGCCAGCAGCTTGAGAGCTTTGGGGACTCCAGGAAACACCATATATTTT
d_gene: TRBD2; j_gene: TRBJ2-3; v_gene: TRBV19; abundance: NA; CDR3aa: CASSTHGLAGSTDTQYF; CDR3nt: TGTGCCAGTAGTACCCACGGACTAGCGGGGTCTACAGATACGCAGTATTTT
d_gene: NA; j_gene: TRBJ1-5; v_gene: TRBV2; abundance: NA; CDR3aa: CASSNERSSNQPQHF; CDR3nt: TGTGCCAGCAGTAACGAGAGATCTAGCAATCAGCCCCAGCATTTT
d_gene: NA; j_gene: TRBJ2-2; v_gene: TRBV7-2; abundance: NA; CDR3aa: CASSFITNTGELFF; CDR3nt: TGTGCCAGCAGCTTTATAACGAACACCGGGGAGCTGTTTTTT
d_gene: NA; j_gene: TRBJ2-7; v_gene: TRBV28; abundance: NA; CDR3aa: CASSLSSGASEQYF; CDR3nt: TGTGCCAGCAGTTTATCTTCTGGAGCAAGCGAGCAGTACTTC
d_gene: TRBD2; j_gene: TRBJ2-3; v_gene: TRBV28; abundance: NA; CDR3aa: CASSFFLAGTFTDTQYF; CDR3nt: TGTGCCAGCAGTTTTTTTCTAGCGGGGACCTTCACAGATACGCAGTATTTT
d_gene: TRBD2; j_gene: TRBJ2-7; v_gene: TRBV7-3; abundance: NA; CDR3aa: CASSLTSGNPPYEQYF; CDR3nt: TGTGCCAGCAGCTTGACTAGCGGGAACCCACCCTACGAGCAGTACTTC
d_gene: TRBD2; j_gene: TRBJ2-5; v_gene: TRBV9; abundance: NA; CDR3aa: CASSLSGRADWETQYF; CDR3nt: TGTGCCAGCAGCCTCAGCGGGAGGGCCGATTGGGAGACCCAGTACTTC
d_gene: NA; j_gene: TRBJ1-4; v_gene: TRBV5-1; abundance: NA; CDR3aa: CASSEQDNEKLFF; CDR3nt: TGCGCCAGCAGCGAACAGGATAATGAAAAACTGTTTTTT
d_gene: NA; j_gene: TRBJ1-2; v_gene: TRBV7-9; abundance: NA; CDR3aa: CASSLVNAGLGYGYTF; CDR3nt: TGTGCCAGCAGCTTAGTGAACGCAGGACTGGGCTATGGCTACACCTTC
d_gene: TRBD2; j_gene: TRBJ2-2; v_gene: TRBV6-5; abundance: NA; CDR3aa: CASSYRPGTTTGELFF; CDR3nt: TGTGCCAGCAGCTACCGCCCCGGGACTACCACCGGGGAGCTGTTTTTT
d_gene: NA; j_gene: TRBJ2-5; v_gene: TRBV5-7; abundance: NA; CDR3aa: CASSLAAARGGETQYF; CDR3nt: TGTGCCAGCAGCTTGGCGGCCGCCAGGGGCGGGGAGACCCAGTACTTC
d_gene: NA; j_gene: TRBJ1-4; v_gene: TRBV5-6; abundance: NA; CDR3aa: CASSFYRVGEKLFF; CDR3nt: TGTGCCAGCAGCTTCTACAGGGTCGGCGAAAAACTGTTTTTT
d_gene: NA; j_gene: TRBJ2-5; v_gene: TRBV27; abundance: once; CDR3aa: CASSPQGREETQYF; CDR3nt: TGTGCCAGCTCCCCACAGGGCAGGGAAGAGACCCAGTACTTC